The rows below give T cell receptor beta chains drawn from one sample of a study of beta chain features in type 1 diabetes. The data were produced by immunoSEQ multiplex PCR, yet TCRdb's version contains in-frame clones alone and is incomplete. This table holds hundreds of thousands of clones, roughly a sixth found once. Sequenced sample: naive CD4+ T cells from blood. Receptors were obtained from a man aged 18 to 29 in good health. The CDR3 runs from the conserved cysteine through the conserved F or W. The order of the fields is V gene, D gene, clone size, J gene, CDR3 length, CDR3 protein, CDR3 DNA. A D gene is named only where the DNA matches it firmly. Some rows mark clone size as missing; the rest say once, few, many or name a class of expanded clone.

>TRBV23-1|NA|NA|TRBJ2-7|16
CASSQSFGNTPYEQYF
TGCGCCAGCAGTCAATCGTTCGGCAATACCCCCTACGAGCAGTACTTC
>TRBV5-1|NA|few|TRBJ1-5|14
CASSLEGTGQPQHF
TGCGCCAGCAGCTTGGAGGGTACAGGGCAGCCCCAGCATTTT
>TRBV28|TRBD1|NA|TRBJ1-2|14
CASSRLQGAVGYTF
TGTGCCAGCAGTCGTTTACAGGGGGCGGTCGGCTACACCTTC
>TRBV14|NA|NA|TRBJ2-7|14
CASSQSWGSYEQYF
TGTGCCAGCAGCCAAAGTTGGGGCTCCTACGAGCAGTACTTC
>TRBV7-2|TRBD1|few|TRBJ2-7|14
CASSPGTGNYEQYF
TGTGCCAGCAGCCCCGGGACAGGGAACTACGAGCAGTACTTC
>TRBV15|NA|NA|TRBJ2-1|14
CATSRRQTYNEQFF
TGTGCCACCAGCAGACGACAGACCTACAATGAGCAGTTCTTC
>TRBV13|TRBD2|few|TRBJ2-5|19
CASSFATSGARREKETQYF
TGTGCCAGCAGCTTCGCGACTAGCGGGGCCCGGAGGGAGAAAGAGACCCAGTACTTC
>TRBV6-5|NA|NA|TRBJ1-1|15
CASSRVPRMNTEAFF
TGTGCCAGCAGCAGGGTTCCTAGGATGAACACTGAAGCTTTCTTT
>TRBV2|NA|NA|TRBJ1-5|14
CASSKDLSNQPQHF
TGTGCCAGCAGTAAGGACCTTAGCAATCAGCCCCAGCATTTT
>TRBV15|NA|few|TRBJ2-7|13
CATSRVKSYEQYF
TGTGCCACCAGCAGAGTCAAGAGTTACGAGCAGTACTTC
>TRBV11-2|TRBD2|few|TRBJ2-5|18
CASRRVGTSGGTKETQYF
TGTGCCAGCAGGCGAGTAGGGACTAGCGGAGGAACAAAAGAGACCCAGTACTTC
>TRBV7-2|TRBD1|NA|TRBJ2-1|12
CASSLARTGGFF
TGTGCCAGCAGCTTAGCGCGGACAGGGGGCTTCTTC
>TRBV14|NA|NA|TRBJ1-1|15
CASSRDPTRNTEAFF
TGTGCCAGCAGCCGAGATCCCACACGGAACACTGAAGCTTTCTTT
>TRBV29-1|TRBD1|NA|TRBJ1-1|13
CSATDRVRTEAFF
TGCAGCGCCACCGACAGGGTAAGGACTGAAGCTTTCTTT
>TRBV7-8|TRBD1|few|TRBJ1-5|14
CASSPGTAFEPQHF
TGTGCCAGCAGCCCCGGGACAGCTTTTGAGCCCCAGCATTTT
>TRBV4-3|TRBD1|few|TRBJ1-2|16
CASSQVIKQGNYGYTF
TGCGCCAGCAGCCAAGTTATTAAACAGGGGAACTATGGCTACACCTTC
>TRBV10-3|NA|NA|TRBJ2-1|13
CAIRAPGANEQFF
TGTGCCATCCGCGCCCCAGGGGCCAATGAGCAGTTCTTC
>TRBV7-2|NA|NA|TRBJ2-6|16
CASSRTPSSGANVLTF
TGTGCCAGCAGCAGGACACCGAGCTCTGGGGCCAACGTCCTGACTTTC
>TRBV7-9|NA|NA|TRBJ1-1|14
CASSLSGQGTEAFF
TGTGCCAGCAGCTTAAGTGGTCAAGGGACTGAAGCTTTCTTT
>TRBV12-5|NA|NA|TRBJ1-2|12
CASGLEVGGYTF
TGTGCTAGTGGTTTGGAGGTTGGTGGCTACACCTTC
>TRBV9|NA|few|TRBJ2-1|15
CASSPLGYSYNEQFF
TGTGCCAGCAGCCCTCTGGGGTACTCCTACAATGAGCAGTTCTTC
>TRBV5-8|TRBD2|NA|TRBJ2-1|15
CASSLSGGRNNEQFF
TGTGCCAGCAGCCTTAGCGGGGGAAGGAACAATGAGCAGTTCTTC
>TRBV5-6|NA|few|TRBJ1-1|18
CASSFWFVQVKVIPEAFF
TGTGCCAGCAGCTTCTGGTTTGTACAGGTGAAGGTAATCCCTGAAGCTTTCTTT
>TRBV5-1|NA|NA|TRBJ1-5|13
CASRQDSNQPQHF
TGCGCCAGCAGGCAAGATAGCAATCAGCCCCAGCATTTT
>TRBV9|NA|NA|TRBJ2-6|14
CASSVVGGANVLTF
TGTGCCAGCAGCGTAGTAGGAGGGGCCAACGTCCTGACTTTC
>TRBV7-2|NA|few|TRBJ2-3|12
CASSSGRRTQYF
TGTGCCAGCAGCTCGGGACGGCGTACGCAGTATTTT
>TRBV5-6|TRBD1|few|TRBJ2-1|15
CASSTRDRGIHEQFF
TGTGCCAGCAGCACCCGGGACAGGGGGATCCATGAGCAGTTCTTC
>TRBV18|TRBD1|NA|TRBJ1-1|14
CASSPGQVNTEAFF
TGTGCCAGCTCACCAGGACAGGTTAACACTGAAGCTTTCTTT
>TRBV5-4|NA|NA|TRBJ1-1|15
CASSLDPREGTEAFF
TGTGCCAGCAGCTTGGACCCCAGGGAGGGCACTGAAGCTTTCTTT
>TRBV29-1|NA|few|TRBJ2-4|13
CSVVRAGLNIQYF
TGCAGCGTTGTTCGAGCGGGCTTAAACATTCAGTACTTC
>TRBV21-1|NA|NA|TRBJ1-6|14
CARARDSLNSPLHF
TGTGCCAGAGCTAGGGACAGCCTTAATTCACCCCTCCACTTT
>TRBV5-1|TRBD1|NA|TRBJ2-7|16
CASSLPRTGNNYEQYF
TGCGCCAGCAGCTTGCCCCGGACAGGGAATAACTACGAGCAGTACTTC
>TRBV10-3|NA|NA|TRBJ1-2|14
CAISRDTTNYGYTF
TGTGCCATCAGCAGGGACACGACTAACTATGGCTACACCTTC
>TRBV12-2|NA|NA|TRBJ2-2|14
CASRISPNTGELFF
TGTGCAAGTCGGATTAGCCCTAACACCGGGGAGCTGTTTTTT
>TRBV6-6|TRBD2|few|TRBJ2-5|14
CASSWGGAGETQYF
TGTGCCAGCAGTTGGGGGGGAGCGGGGGAGACCCAGTACTTC
>TRBV29-1|NA|NA|TRBJ2-5|19
CSVVPPGRGLNSRQETQYF
TGCAGCGTTGTCCCCCCCGGCAGGGGCCTTAATTCCAGACAAGAGACCCAGTACTTC
>TRBV5-4|NA|few|TRBJ2-4|15
CASSLGAGAKNIQYF
TGTGCCAGCAGCCTCGGGGCGGGGGCCAAAAACATTCAGTACTTC
>TRBV5-1|NA|few|TRBJ2-3|16
CASSPGQGFTTDTQYF
TGCGCCAGCAGCCCGGGGCAGGGGTTCACCACAGATACGCAGTATTTT
>TRBV28|TRBD1|once|TRBJ1-2|13
CASSSRTGPGYTF
TGTGCCAGCAGTTCCAGGACAGGGCCCGGCTACACCTTC
>TRBV30|NA|NA|TRBJ1-2|12
CAYSTAEYGYTF
TGTGCCTACTCAACAGCCGAATATGGCTACACCTTC
>TRBV6-5|TRBD2|NA|TRBJ2-4|16
CASSYSYRPGGGGWYF
TGTGCCAGCAGTTACTCCTATCGTCCGGGGGGAGGCGGTTGGTACTTC
>TRBV6-5|NA|NA|TRBJ2-7|13
CATRRGGTYEQYF
TGTGCCACCAGAAGGGGGGGAACCTACGAGCAGTACTTC
>TRBV7-8|NA|few|TRBJ1-6|15
CASSLAGGHNSPLHF
TGTGCCAGCAGCTTAGCGGGAGGCCATAATTCACCCCTCCACTTT
>TRBV7-3|TRBD1|NA|TRBJ1-3|13
CASSPGTGNTIYF
TGTGCCAGCAGCCCAGGGACAGGGAACACCATATATTTT
>TRBV28|NA|few|TRBJ2-7|11
CASSFNREWYF
TGTGCCAGCAGTTTCAACAGAGAGTGGTACTTC
>TRBV19|TRBD1|few|TRBJ1-2|16
CASIPRDSLGSYGYTF
TGTGCCAGTATACCCAGGGACAGTCTGGGTTCCTATGGCTACACCTTC
>TRBV15|TRBD2|few|TRBJ2-5|18
CATSRDLGLAGGPETQYF
TGTGCCACCAGCAGAGATTTGGGGCTAGCGGGGGGGCCGGAGACCCAGTACTTC
>TRBV9|TRBD1|NA|TRBJ2-3|14
CASSLGQGLDTQYF
TGTGCCAGCAGCCTAGGACAGGGGCTAGATACGCAGTATTTT
>TRBV5-1|NA|NA|TRBJ2-5|14
CASSLSVGQETQYF
TGCGCCAGCAGCTTGAGCGTCGGTCAAGAGACCCAGTACTTC
>TRBV7-9|TRBD1|few|TRBJ1-2|13
CASSPRQGSSYTF
TGTGCCAGCAGCCCCAGACAGGGCTCTAGCTACACCTTC
>TRBV28|NA|NA|TRBJ2-4|13
CASTIGAKNIQYF
TGTGCCAGTACCATTGGGGCCAAAAACATTCAGTACTTC
>TRBV9|TRBD2|NA|TRBJ2-7|14
CASSVGRERGRQYF
TGTGCCAGCAGCGTAGGGCGGGAGCGAGGTAGGCAGTACTTC
>TRBV4-2|NA|NA|TRBJ1-4|15
CASSQDNRAQEKLFF
TGTGCCAGCAGCCAAGATAACAGGGCCCAGGAAAAACTGTTTTTT
>TRBV7-8|TRBD1|NA|TRBJ2-7|14
CASSLGGQPAEQYF
TGTGCCAGCAGCTTAGGGGGACAGCCCGCCGAGCAGTACTTC
>TRBV10-3|TRBD1|NA|TRBJ2-7|15
CAITPGQGKGYEQYF
TGTGCCATCACCCCCGGACAGGGAAAAGGCTACGAGCAGTACTTC
>TRBV19|NA|NA|TRBJ2-2|14
CASTPGMATGELFF
TGTGCCAGTACCCCGGGAATGGCCACCGGGGAGCTGTTTTTT